This T cell receptor beta chain was profiled in a study of blood T cell repertoires in COVID-19. The wider study: Samples taken during acute and convalescent COVID-19 were collected in the United States, Italy and Spain.

Original handling: Estimation of nucleated cell counts relied on the amplification of reference gene primers. Data came from immunoSEQ multiplex PCR; TCRdb stores just in-frame clones and leaves some out. V and J calls and clone size come straight from that table; D and trimming were deduced from the DNA. Of approximately 260,000 clones in the sample, about nine tenths were seen once. The germline V and J ends were trimmed by 1 base and 8 bases, with 6 bases remaining between them. CDR3 length equals 12 residues. The germline V gene encodes CDR1 SGHRS and CDR2 YFSETQ. Participants had their cohort set by participant-reported clinical history.

The rearrangement joins TRBV5-1 to TRBJ1-4, with a tentative D call TRBD1 (5 bases). The source material was PBMCs or T cells enriched from blood (not recorded which). This TCR derives from a young woman who had recovered from COVID-19. CDR3 in DNA: TGCGCCAGCAGCTTGAGGGGCGAAAAACTGTTTTTT. Translation gives CASSLRGEKLFF.